Listed below are T cell receptor beta chains from one sample, sequenced in a study of blood T cell repertoires in COVID-19. Sequencing used immunoSEQ multiplex PCR; TCRdb keeps in-frame clones, though not all of them. The data contain fewer than 65,000 clones, around 85% of them singletons. Sequences were obtained from peripheral blood. The receptors originated from a human donor in a cohort sampled during active COVID-19. Both conserved end residues are part of each CDR3. The order of the fields is clone size, V gene, J gene, D gene, CDR3 protein, CDR3 DNA. A D gene is named only where the DNA matches it firmly. Clone size, where shown, is once, few, many, or a class for clones that have expanded.

>NA|TRBV6-5|TRBJ1-1|NA
CASRRGGGVGTEAFF
TGTGCCAGCAGGAGGGGAGGGGGTGTTGGGACTGAAGCTTTCTTT
>NA|TRBV2|TRBJ2-7|TRBD1
CASSFGTAGQYF
TGTGCCAGCAGCTTTGGGACAGCCGGACAGTACTTC
>NA|TRBV15|TRBJ2-6|NA
CATSRAFSGTDSLGGANVLTF
TGTGCCACCAGCAGAGCCTTCTCCGGGACTGACTCTTTGGGGGGGGCCAACGTCCTGACTTTC
>NA|TRBV10-3|TRBJ2-7|NA
CAISGVQDTYEQYF
TGTGCCATCAGTGGGGTACAGGACACCTACGAGCAGTACTTC
>NA|TRBV5-1|TRBJ2-7|TRBD2
CASSLERGGSSYEQYF
TGCGCCAGCAGCTTGGAGCGGGGGGGCTCCTCCTACGAGCAGTACTTC
>NA|TRBV18|TRBJ2-4|NA
CASSIQGSKNIQYF
TGTGCCAGCTCAATACAGGGCTCCAAAAACATTCAGTACTTC
>NA|TRBV11-3|TRBJ1-1|NA
CASSPVMNTEAFF
TGTGCCAGCAGCCCCGTTATGAACACTGAAGCTTTCTTT
>few|TRBV4-3|TRBJ1-4|TRBD1
CASSLGQLNEKLFF
TGCGCCAGCAGCCTGGGACAGCTTAATGAAAAACTGTTTTTT
>once|TRBV4-2|TRBJ1-2|TRBD1
CASSQVNRGSGYTF
TGTGCCAGCAGCCAAGTAAACAGGGGCTCTGGCTACACCTTC
>NA|TRBV5-6|TRBJ2-5|NA
CASSLEAGVTQYF
TGTGCCAGCAGCTTGGAGGCCGGAGTGACCCAGTACTTC
>NA|TRBV19|TRBJ1-1|TRBD1
CASRDRALMNTEAFF
TGTGCCAGTAGGGACAGGGCTCTCATGAACACTGAAGCTTTCTTT
>once|TRBV19|TRBJ1-3|NA
CASSSQGTSGNTIYF
TGTGCCAGTAGTTCTCAGGGGACCTCTGGAAACACCATATATTTT
>NA|TRBV10-1|TRBJ2-3|NA
CASSESTADTQYF
TGCGCCAGCAGTGAGTCCACGGCAGATACGCAGTATTTT
>NA|TRBV5-4|TRBJ1-2|NA
CASSLIGGYGYTF
TGTGCCAGCAGCTTGATAGGGGGCTATGGCTACACCTTC
>NA|TRBV5-6|TRBJ2-7|NA
CASSLGGRGEQYF
TGTGCCAGCAGCTTAGGGGGGAGGGGCGAGCAGTACTTC
>NA|TRBV7-8|TRBJ2-7|TRBD1
CASSRGGTGGSEQYF
TGTGCCAGCAGCCGAGGGGGGACAGGGGGCTCCGAGCAGTACTTC
>NA|TRBV4-1|TRBJ1-2|NA
CASSQEGRQDPYGYTF
TGCGCCAGCAGCCAAGAGGGGAGGCAAGACCCCTATGGCTACACCTTC
>NA|TRBV11-2|TRBJ1-5|NA
CASSLPRDYSNQPQHF
TGTGCCAGCAGCCTCCCCAGGGACTATAGCAATCAGCCCCAGCATTTT
>NA|TRBV6-5|TRBJ2-5|TRBD2
CASGSSGQETQYF
TGTGCCAGCGGATCTAGCGGACAAGAGACCCAGTACTTC
>NA|TRBV7-6|TRBJ2-7|TRBD1
CASSQKTGTDAYEQYF
TGTGCCAGCAGCCAAAAAACCGGGACAGATGCGTACGAGCAGTACTTC
>NA|TRBV2|TRBJ1-2|TRBD1
CASGLMTGMGYTF
TGTGCCAGCGGATTAATGACAGGGATGGGCTACACCTTC
>NA|TRBV19|TRBJ2-3|TRBD1
CASTNLGQGLLSTDTQYF
TGTGCCAGTACTAATCTGGGACAGGGGCTCCTTAGCACAGATACGCAGTATTTT
>NA|TRBV5-1|TRBJ1-6|TRBD1
CASSLRTGVNSPLHF
TGCGCCAGCAGCTTGCGGACAGGGGTGAATTCACCCCTCCACTTT
>NA|TRBV3-1/TRBV3-2|TRBJ1-1|TRBD1
CASSQTGGPTEAFF
TGTGCCAGCAGCCAAACAGGGGGCCCCACTGAAGCTTTCTTT
>NA|TRBV4-1|TRBJ2-7|NA
CASSPGQSYEQYF
TGCGCCAGCAGCCCCGGACAGTCCTACGAGCAGTACTTC
>NA|TRBV21-1|TRBJ2-7|NA
CASSRPYEQYF
TGTGCCAGCAGCAGGCCCTACGAGCAGTACTTC
>NA|TRBV7-8|TRBJ2-5|TRBD2
CASSFFGRGKETQYF
TGTGCCAGCAGCTTTTTCGGGCGGGGGAAGGAGACCCAGTACTTC
>NA|TRBV4-1|TRBJ2-2|TRBD1
CASSQDRQGAKTGELFF
TGCGCCAGCAGCCAAGATCGACAGGGGGCGAAGACCGGGGAGCTGTTTTTT
>few|TRBV7-9|TRBJ1-6|NA
CASSRGAGVNSPLHF
TGTGCCAGCAGCCGGGGAGCAGGGGTTAATTCACCCCTCCACTTT
>NA|TRBV9|TRBJ2-2|NA
CASSVRDYLTGELFF
TGTGCCAGCAGCGTCAGGGATTATCTTACCGGGGAGCTGTTTTTT
>NA|TRBV19|TRBJ1-1|NA
CASSIGKATGIYTEAFF
TGTGCCAGTAGTATTGGGAAAGCTACAGGGATTTACACTGAAGCTTTCTTT
>NA|TRBV5-4|TRBJ2-3|TRBD2
CASSLVAGTDTQYF
TGTGCCAGCAGCTTGGTAGCGGGGACAGATACGCAGTATTTT
>NA|TRBV5-1|TRBJ2-1|NA
CASSPEGGTQSYNEQFF
TGCGCCAGCAGCCCGGAGGGGGGGACGCAGTCCTACAATGAGCAGTTCTTC
>once|TRBV10-3|TRBJ1-1|TRBD1
CAIREDRVGTEAFF
TGTGCCATCAGGGAAGACAGGGTTGGCACTGAAGCTTTCTTT
>NA|TRBV5-1|TRBJ2-2|NA
CASSLGLAYPTGELFF
TGCGCCAGCAGCTTGGGTCTAGCCTATCCCACCGGGGAGCTGTTTTTT
>NA|TRBV30|TRBJ2-2|NA
CAWSVGRGTGELFF
TGTGCCTGGAGTGTGGGGCGGGGCACCGGGGAGCTGTTTTTT
>few|TRBV7-9|TRBJ1-4|NA
CASSLRQVGNEKLFF
TGTGCCAGCAGCCTCAGACAGGTGGGGAATGAAAAACTGTTTTTT
>NA|TRBV6-2/TRBV6-3|TRBJ2-3|NA
CASSALARPSTDTQYF
TGTGCCAGCAGCGCTCTTGCCAGGCCTAGCACAGATACGCAGTATTTT
>NA|TRBV23-1|TRBJ2-1|TRBD2
CASSPLDGGAWNEQFF
TGCGCCAGCAGCCCGCTCGACGGGGGGGCGTGGAATGAGCAGTTCTTC
>once|TRBV2|TRBJ2-2|NA
CASSEVGATNTGELFF
TGTGCCAGCAGTGAAGTGGGGGCCACGAACACCGGGGAGCTGTTTTTT
>NA|TRBV7-3|TRBJ2-3|TRBD2
CASSLYGRGSTDTQYF
TGTGCCAGCAGCCTTTATGGGCGGGGGAGCACAGATACGCAGTATTTT
>NA|TRBV6-5|TRBJ2-5|TRBD1
CASSYSYRQGEETQYF
TGTGCCAGCAGTTACTCCTATCGCCAGGGGGAAGAGACCCAGTACTTC
>many|TRBV19|TRBJ2-7|NA
CASQGLGTYEQYF
TGTGCCAGCCAGGGTTTGGGGACCTACGAGCAGTACTTC
>NA|TRBV7-9|TRBJ1-2|NA
CASSLAGGTRYGYTF
TGTGCCAGCAGCTTAGCGGGAGGGACAAGATATGGCTACACCTTC
>NA|TRBV7-2|TRBJ2-5|TRBD2
CASSLVAAGGFQETQYF
TGTGCCAGCAGCTTAGTAGCAGCGGGGGGGTTTCAAGAGACCCAGTACTTC
>NA|TRBV4-3|TRBJ1-2|NA
CASSQDWSWQSGYTF
TGCGCCAGCAGCCAAGATTGGTCCTGGCAATCGGGCTACACCTTC
>few|TRBV5-1|TRBJ1-4|NA
CASSLSQDEKLFF
TGCGCCAGCAGCTTGTCACAGGATGAAAAACTGTTTTTT
>NA|TRBV18|TRBJ1-1|TRBD1
CASSPRTGGNTEAFF
TGTGCCAGCTCACCAAGGACAGGGGGCAACACTGAAGCTTTCTTT
>NA|TRBV23-1|TRBJ1-1|NA
CASSQGQGSNTEAFF
TGCGCCAGCAGTCAGGGGCAGGGGTCGAACACTGAAGCTTTCTTT
>NA|TRBV28|TRBJ2-7|TRBD1
CAHRDRGYEQYF
TGTGCCCACCGGGACAGGGGCTACGAGCAGTACTTC
>NA|TRBV4-3|TRBJ2-3|TRBD2
CASSQDYSGAADTQYF
TGCGCCAGCAGCCAAGATTATAGCGGGGCGGCAGATACGCAGTATTTT
>NA|TRBV27|TRBJ2-4|TRBD1
CASSDVQGFQNIQYF
TGTGCCAGCAGTGACGTACAGGGGTTCCAAAACATTCAGTACTTC
>NA|TRBV3-1/TRBV3-2|TRBJ1-1|TRBD1
CASSPQGTEAFF
TGTGCCAGCAGCCCACAGGGGACTGAAGCTTTCTTT
>NA|TRBV11-3|TRBJ2-2|TRBD2
CASSLASGGASGELFF
TGTGCCAGCAGCTTGGCTAGCGGGGGGGCATCCGGGGAGCTGTTTTTT